These T cell receptor beta chains were read from a single sample in a study of cytomegalovirus exposure and HLA in healthy donors. Clones were read by immunoSEQ multiplex PCR, and TCRdb kept only the in-frame ones, dropping some. The profile shows some 250,000 clones, about 80% of them singletons. Sequencing was carried out using PBMCs. All receptors derive from a woman in her sixties or seventies in good health and CMV-seropositive. Both conserved end residues are part of each CDR3. A D gene is named only where the DNA matches it firmly. Some rows have no size entry. The others give once, few or many, or a class for an expanded clone.

J	D	length	size	V	DNA	CDR3
TRBJ2-1	TRBD2	16	NA	TRBV27	TGTGCCAGCAGAGACCTTGGGACTAGAATACACAATGAGCAGTTCTTC	CASRDLGTRIHNEQFF
TRBJ2-6	TRBD1	16	NA	TRBV2	TGTGCCAGGGGGACAGGGGACCACTCTGGGGCCAACGTCCTGACTTTC	CARGTGDHSGANVLTF
TRBJ1-2	NA	17	once	TRBV14	TGTGCCAGCAGCCAATGGGGAGGGAGGCGACTTAACTATGGCTACACCTTC	CASSQWGGRRLNYGYTF
TRBJ2-7	NA	15	NA	TRBV6-1	TGTGCCAGCAGTGAAGCGCTTGTGGGAGCCTACGAGCAGTACTTC	CASSEALVGAYEQYF
TRBJ2-1	NA	13	NA	TRBV19	TGTGCCACCGCGATGGGGAGTTACAATGAGCAGTTCTTC	CATAMGSYNEQFF
TRBJ2-2	NA	14	NA	TRBV5-4	TGTGCCAGCAGGTTCAGGGGTCACACCGGGGAGCTGTTTTTT	CASRFRGHTGELFF
TRBJ2-7	TRBD2	15	few	TRBV9	TGTGCCAGCAGCGTATCGACTAGCGGCCTCTACGAGCAGTACTTC	CASSVSTSGLYEQYF
TRBJ2-5	NA	13	NA	TRBV9	TGTGCCAGCAGCGCCCAGGGTTGGGAGACCCAGTACTTC	CASSAQGWETQYF
TRBJ1-5	NA	14	NA	TRBV7-2	TGTGCCAGCAGCTTTGGGAGGGCGAATCAGCCCCAGCATTTT	CASSFGRANQPQHF
TRBJ2-7	NA	12	few	TRBV29-1	TGCAGCGTGGCCCGGGAGAACTACGAGCAGTACTTC	CSVARENYEQYF
TRBJ2-2	TRBD2	15	NA	TRBV28	TGTGCCAGCAGTTTATCCGGGGGGGGCTCCGGGGAGCTGTTTTTT	CASSLSGGGSGELFF
TRBJ2-1	NA	14	few	TRBV14	TGTGCCAGCAGCCAAGGGTTCTGGGACTATGAGCAGTTCTTC	CASSQGFWDYEQFF
TRBJ2-1	NA	15	NA	TRBV6-6	TGTGCCAGCGGTCAACTAGCAGTTACCTACAATGAGCAGTTCTTC	CASGQLAVTYNEQFF
TRBJ2-5	TRBD2	19	NA	TRBV7-6	TGTGCCAGCAGCCCGGGACAGGAAACACTAGCGGGAGTAGGAGAGACCCAGTACTTC	CASSPGQETLAGVGETQYF
TRBJ2-7	TRBD1	16	NA	TRBV7-3	TGTGCCAGCAGCAACAAACCGGGACAGGGTTTGGGCGAGCAGTACTTC	CASSNKPGQGLGEQYF
TRBJ1-2	TRBD1	16	NA	TRBV11-2	TGTGCCAGCAGCTTAACTCCTCAGGGGGCTAACTATGGCTACACCTTC	CASSLTPQGANYGYTF
TRBJ2-3	NA	10	NA	TRBV28	TGTGCCAGCAGCTCCTCTACGAGGTATTTT	CASSSSTRYF
TRBJ2-7	NA	16	NA	TRBV5-1	TGCGCCAGCAGCTCGCACCAGTTGGGCGGGGATTACGAGCAGTACTTC	CASSSHQLGGDYEQYF
TRBJ1-3	NA	14	NA	TRBV19	TGTGCCAGTAGTATGGGACACCTTGGAAACACCATATATTTT	CASSMGHLGNTIYF
TRBJ1-3	NA	16	NA	TRBV4-1	TGCGCCAGCAGCCACCCGGCACAGGGCGCTGGAAACACCATATATTTT	CASSHPAQGAGNTIYF
TRBJ2-7	TRBD2	15	few	TRBV5-8	TGTGCCAGCAGCCGCCCGGGACTAGCGAGTATCGAGCAGTACTTC	CASSRPGLASIEQYF
TRBJ1-2	NA	15	NA	TRBV28	TGTGCCAGCACCGCCCCGGACAGCCTGTACTATGGCTACACCTTC	CASTAPDSLYYGYTF
TRBJ2-7	NA	12	NA	TRBV29-1	TGCAGCGTGGCGGGCGACTCCTACGAGCAGTACTTC	CSVAGDSYEQYF
TRBJ1-5	TRBD1	15	NA	TRBV30	TGTGCCTGGGGGACCGGGACAGGATTCAATCAGCCCCAGCATTTT	CAWGTGTGFNQPQHF
TRBJ2-5	TRBD2	15	NA	TRBV28	TGTGCCAGCAGTCTATCCGGGACTAGTCGAGAGACCCAGTACTTC	CASSLSGTSRETQYF
TRBJ1-2	TRBD1	14	NA	TRBV30	TGTGCCTGGAGCACCGGACAGGGGCACTATGGCTACACCTTC	CAWSTGQGHYGYTF
TRBJ2-5	NA	13	NA	TRBV30	TGTGCCACCCTTAGCGGTTTCCAAGAGACCCAGTACTTC	CATLSGFQETQYF
TRBJ2-7	NA	13	NA	TRBV11-1	TGTGCCAGCAGCTTAGGCCGTAAGAGAGAGCAGTACTTC	CASSLGRKREQYF
TRBJ2-7	TRBD1	18	NA	TRBV4-1	TGCGCCAGCAGCCAGGACCCACGGACAGGGGGAATTGTCTACGAGCAGTACTTC	CASSQDPRTGGIVYEQYF
TRBJ1-1	NA	14	once	TRBV10-3	TGTGCCATCAGTGAGACAGACAGGAACACTGAAGCTTTCTTT	CAISETDRNTEAFF
TRBJ2-1	TRBD1	13	few	TRBV5-4	TGTGCCAGCAGCTTGAAAGGGGGCGGTGAGCAGTTCTTC	CASSLKGGGEQFF
TRBJ1-2	TRBD1	17	NA	TRBV28	TGTGCCAGCAGTTTACCCCTGGGGCGGCAGGGGGGATATGGCTACACCTTC	CASSLPLGRQGGYGYTF
TRBJ1-6	NA	14	NA	TRBV5-1	TGCGCCAGCAGCTTGGCCTACGGGGATTCACCCCTCCACTTT	CASSLAYGDSPLHF
TRBJ2-7	TRBD2	13	NA	TRBV7-6	TGTGCCAGCAGCTCGGGACTAGCGCACGAGCAGTACTTC	CASSSGLAHEQYF
TRBJ2-1	TRBD2	14	NA	TRBV28	TGTGCCAGCAGATTAGCGGGAGGTCAGAATGAGCAGTTCTTC	CASRLAGGQNEQFF
TRBJ2-6	NA	17	NA	TRBV27	TGTGCCAGCAGTTTGGATACAGGGTACTCCGGGGCCAACGTCCTGACTTTC	CASSLDTGYSGANVLTF
TRBJ1-1	TRBD1	13	NA	TRBV5-1	TGCGCCAGCAGCTTAAGGGGGCGGGCTGAAGCTTTCTTT	CASSLRGRAEAFF
TRBJ1-4	TRBD1	15	NA	TRBV28	TGTGCCAGCAGTACGCCGGGACAGGGTAAAGAAAAACTGTTTTTT	CASSTPGQGKEKLFF
TRBJ2-3	TRBD2	15	NA	TRBV5-1	TGCGCCAGCAGTAGCGGGAGGGCCGGCACAGATACGCAGTATTTT	CASSSGRAGTDTQYF
TRBJ1-1	NA	11	NA	TRBV2	TGTGCCAGCGTCGTCCTGGCAGAAGCTTTCTTT	CASVVLAEAFF
TRBJ2-3	TRBD2	13	NA	TRBV28	TGTGCCAGCGGGACTAGCGTCCCAGATACGCAGTATTTT	CASGTSVPDTQYF
TRBJ2-7	NA	11	NA	TRBV5-6	TGTGCCAGCAGCTCCTTCTACGAGCAGTACTTC	CASSSFYEQYF
TRBJ2-7	TRBD2	15	NA	TRBV7-2	TGTGCCAGCAGCTTAGGGGCTAGCGGGAGCCACGAGCAGTACTTC	CASSLGASGSHEQYF
TRBJ1-1	NA	14	NA	TRBV5-1	TGCGCCAGCAGCCTCATTGGGGCCAAGACTGAAGCTTTCTTT	CASSLIGAKTEAFF
TRBJ2-6	NA	15	NA	TRBV9	TGTGCCAGCAGCCCGCAGGGGAAAGGGGCCAACGTCCTGACTTTC	CASSPQGKGANVLTF
TRBJ2-1	TRBD1	17	once	TRBV28	TGTGCCAGCAGTCCTTTACCCGGGACAGGACATTACAATGAGCAGTTCTTC	CASSPLPGTGHYNEQFF
TRBJ2-6	NA	14	once	TRBV6-1	TGTGCCAGCTTAGAAGGAGCTGGGGCCAACGTCCTGACTTTC	CASLEGAGANVLTF
TRBJ2-7	NA	16	NA	TRBV4-1	TGCGCCAGCAGCCAAGAAAGGGACTTGAGATTAGGCGAGCAGTACTTC	CASSQERDLRLGEQYF
TRBJ2-2	NA	14	NA	TRBV4-2	TGTGCCAGCAGCCAGGACAGGAACACCGGGGAGCTGTTTTTT	CASSQDRNTGELFF
TRBJ1-2	NA	16	NA	TRBV27	TGTGCCAGCAGTTTATCGAATCTACAGGGTGTCAGAGGCTACACCTTC	CASSLSNLQGVRGYTF